This TCR beta chain was observed in a study of patients and donors after allogeneic stem cell transplantation. TCRdb re-analysed the RT-PCR reads in MiXCR, keeping a single row per CDR3 protein. The sample records 150,000 to 200,000 distinct CDR3 sequences, about a quarter being singletons. V gave up 7 bases and J gave up 3 bases; unmatched junction bases: 4. CDR3 length equals 13 residues. Germline assignment: CDR1 SQVTM and CDR2 ANQGSEA. The table lists this clonotype with a few counts. The sequencing input was blood, either unsorted or a sorted T cell fraction (not recorded which). The V gene is TRBV29-1, the J gene TRBJ2-3; 10 bases fit TRBD2. The receptor's source is a human donor who was either an allogeneic HSCT recipient or a stem cell or donor lymphocyte infusion donor (not recorded which). It is not recorded whose cells these are; they may come from a transplant donor. This chain's CDR3 is CSAPTSGTDTQYF. CDR3 DNA: TGCAGCGCTCCGACTAGCGGGACAGATACGCAGTATTTT.